This T cell receptor beta chain is drawn from a study of cytomegalovirus exposure and HLA in healthy donors. Study-wide context: Ancestry clustering placed around four fifths of under 450 genotyped donors in the Caucasian-associated cluster. Findings of the study overall: Analyses of presence and absence presupposed an approximately uniform sequencing depth across donors. One variant, a missense change in DCLRE1C, was linked in a later analysis to TCR beta V- and J-gene trimming.

In nominal health when sampled, donors likely had unrecorded immune exposures nonetheless. PCR involved 60 Vbeta and 13 Jbeta primers. Sequencing was performed with immunoSEQ multiplex PCR; in TCRdb, only in-frame clones are kept and a portion is missing. Of about 150,000 clones in the sample, roughly 80% were seen once. Points on this clone: Its antigen is unidentified.

Germline V gene data show CDR1 as SGHDT and CDR2 as YYEEEE. The CDR3 spans 16 residues. Trimming at V came to 5 bases and at J to 7 bases, leaving 12 bases not matched to a gene. The rearrangement links TRBV5-6 to TRBJ2-1; 10 positions match TRBD2. The sequenced sample consisted of PBMCs. This receptor was taken from a male donor in good health and CMV-seronegative. The CDR3 DNA is TGTGCCAGCAGTATGGGAGATGGACTAGCGGAAAATGAGCAGTTCTTC. It specifies CASSMGDGLAENEQFF.